Below are 5 T cell receptor beta chains sequenced from a single sample in a study of radiotherapy plus CTLA-4 blockade in lung cancer. TCRdb keeps only in-frame clones here, not all; method: immunoSEQ multiplex PCR. The table records about 50,000 clones, about 85% of them present only once. The specimen was peripheral blood, collected from a patient treated with radiotherapy plus ipilimumab. Every receptor here comes from a human donor with non-small cell lung cancer whose response to radiotherapy plus ipilimumab could not be evaluated.

V and J are TRBV6-1 and TRBJ2-5, with 8 bases that match TRBD1. Germline CDR1 reads MNHNS; CDR2 reads SASEGT. This CDR3 is 15 amino acids long. J was trimmed by 5 bases and V by 6 bases; bases with no gene match: 11. This CDR3 reads CASRTGQGSIETQYF. CDR3 bases: TGTGCCAGCAGGACAGGACAGGGAAGTATCGAGACCCAGTACTTC.

Concerning this clone: In the same sample, other DNA sequences code for this CDR3. V usage is TRBV5-6 and J usage is TRBJ1-4; tentative D call: TRBD1 (6 bases). The CDR3 consists of 14 residues. V lost 4 bases and J 7 bases, leaving 14 bases between the germline ends. CDR1 and CDR2 from the germline V gene are SGHDT and YYEEEE. As DNA, the CDR3 is TGTGCCAGCAGCCCTCCGGGCAGGGGTGAAAAACTGTTTTTT. This encodes CASSPPGRGEKLFF.

The chain joins TRBV5-6 to TRBJ2-1, with D hard to call. Germline CDR1 is SGHDT and CDR2 is YYEEEE. The length of the CDR3 is 12 residues. V was shortened by 1 base and J by 6 bases, with 5 bases between the two germline ends. CDR3 sequence: CASSLTANEQFF. CDR3 sequence (DNA): TGTGCCAGCAGCTTGACAGCCAATGAGCAGTTCTTC.

The chain joins TRBV28 to TRBJ2-7; TRBD2 matches at 10 bases. The CDR3 extends over 13 amino acids. V shed 7 bases and J 3 bases; nucleotides not matched to a gene: 3. The germline V gene encodes CDR1 MDHEN and CDR2 SYDVKM. The CDR3 DNA reads TGTGCCAGCATTACTAGCGGGAACTACGAGCAGTACTTC. The encoded protein is CASITSGNYEQYF.

CDR3 DNA sequence: TGCAGCGTTGGACGGGCCGGCCGGACAGCAGGGACTGAAGCTTTCTTT. Its translation is CSVGRAGRTAGTEAFF. This rearrangement joins TRBV29-1 to TRBJ1-1; tentatively, D is TRBD1 (6 bases). Germline values: CDR1 SQVTM, CDR2 ANQGSEA. CDR3 length: 16 amino acids. Trimming pared 4 bases from V and 5 bases from J, leaving 23 bases between.